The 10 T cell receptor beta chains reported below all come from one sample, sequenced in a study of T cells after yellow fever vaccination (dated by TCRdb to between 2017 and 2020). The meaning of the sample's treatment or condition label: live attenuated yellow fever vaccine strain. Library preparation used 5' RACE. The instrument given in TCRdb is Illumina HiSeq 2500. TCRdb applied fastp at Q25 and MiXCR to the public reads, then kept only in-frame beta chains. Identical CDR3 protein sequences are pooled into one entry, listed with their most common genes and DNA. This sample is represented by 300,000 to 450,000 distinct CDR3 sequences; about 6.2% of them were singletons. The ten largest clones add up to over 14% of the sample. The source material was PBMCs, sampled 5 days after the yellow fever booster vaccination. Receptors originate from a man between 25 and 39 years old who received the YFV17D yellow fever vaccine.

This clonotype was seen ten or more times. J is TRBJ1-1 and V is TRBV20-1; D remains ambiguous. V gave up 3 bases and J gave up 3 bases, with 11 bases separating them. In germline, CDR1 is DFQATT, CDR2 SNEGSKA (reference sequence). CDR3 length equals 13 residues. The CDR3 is CSASRTSDTEAFF. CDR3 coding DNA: TGCAGTGCTAGTCGGACTTCTGACACTGAAGCTTTCTTT.

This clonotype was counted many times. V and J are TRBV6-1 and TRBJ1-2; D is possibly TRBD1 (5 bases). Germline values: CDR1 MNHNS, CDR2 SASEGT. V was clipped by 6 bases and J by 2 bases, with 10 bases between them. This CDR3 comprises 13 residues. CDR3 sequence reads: CASSQGGNYGYTF. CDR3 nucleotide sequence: TGTGCCAGCAGCCAGGGAGGAAACTATGGCTACACCTTC.

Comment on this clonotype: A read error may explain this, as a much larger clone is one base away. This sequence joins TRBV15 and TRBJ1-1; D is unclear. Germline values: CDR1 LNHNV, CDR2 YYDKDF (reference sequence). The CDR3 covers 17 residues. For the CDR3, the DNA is TGTGCCACCAGCAGAGTAGGAAAGAGGATCCCCGCACTGAGAGATCTCTTT. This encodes CATSRVGKRIPALRDLF.

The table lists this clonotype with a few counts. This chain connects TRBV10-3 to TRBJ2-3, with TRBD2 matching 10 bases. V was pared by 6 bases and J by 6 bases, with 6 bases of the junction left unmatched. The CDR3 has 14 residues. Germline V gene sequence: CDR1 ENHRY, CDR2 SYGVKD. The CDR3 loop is CAIRGAGGPDTQYF. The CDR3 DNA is TGTGCCATCAGAGGAGCGGGAGGGCCGGATACGCAGTATTTT.

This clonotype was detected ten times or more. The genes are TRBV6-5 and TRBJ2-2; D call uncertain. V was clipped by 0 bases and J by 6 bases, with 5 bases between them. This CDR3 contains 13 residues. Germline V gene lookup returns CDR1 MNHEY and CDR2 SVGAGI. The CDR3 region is CASSYSTAGELFF. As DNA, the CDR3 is TGTGCCAGCAGTTACTCGACGGCCGGGGAGCTGTTTTTT.

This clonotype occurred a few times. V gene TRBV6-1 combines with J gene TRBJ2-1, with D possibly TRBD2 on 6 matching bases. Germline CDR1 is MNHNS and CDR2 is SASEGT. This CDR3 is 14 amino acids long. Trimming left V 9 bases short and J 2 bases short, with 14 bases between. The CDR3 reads CASIQPGAYNEQFF. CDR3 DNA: TGTGCCAGTATACAGCCGGGGGCCTACAATGAGCAGTTCTTC.

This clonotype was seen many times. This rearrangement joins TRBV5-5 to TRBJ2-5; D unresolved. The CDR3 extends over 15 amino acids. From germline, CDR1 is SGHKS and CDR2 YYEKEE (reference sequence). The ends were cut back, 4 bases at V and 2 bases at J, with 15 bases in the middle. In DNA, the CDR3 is TGTGCCAGCAGCCCCTTCACGACTGGGCAAGAGACCCAGTACTTC. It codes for CASSPFTTGQETQYF.

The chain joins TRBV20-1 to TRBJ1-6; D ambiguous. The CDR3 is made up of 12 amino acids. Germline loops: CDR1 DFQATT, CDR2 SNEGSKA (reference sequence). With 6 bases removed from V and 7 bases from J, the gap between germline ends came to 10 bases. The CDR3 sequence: CSASIGNSPLHF. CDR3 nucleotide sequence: TGCAGTGCCTCAATCGGGAATTCACCCCTCCACTTT.

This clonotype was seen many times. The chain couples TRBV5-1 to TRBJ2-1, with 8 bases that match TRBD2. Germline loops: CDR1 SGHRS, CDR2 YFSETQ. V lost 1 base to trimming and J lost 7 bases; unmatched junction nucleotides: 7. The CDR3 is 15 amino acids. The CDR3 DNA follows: TGCGCCAGCAGCTTGAATAGCGGGACCTGGAATGAGCAGTTCTTC. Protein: CASSLNSGTWNEQFF.

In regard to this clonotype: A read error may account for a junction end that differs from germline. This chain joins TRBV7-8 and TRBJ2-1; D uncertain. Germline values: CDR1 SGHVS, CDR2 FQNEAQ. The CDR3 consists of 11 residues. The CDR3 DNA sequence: TGTACCAGCAGCCAAAGGAATGAGCAGTTCTTC. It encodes CTSSQRNEQFF.